The present entry profiles one T cell receptor beta chain with its context. The antigen remains undetermined. Expansion of antigen-specific CD4+ T cells with viral peptide pools was carried out by the ViraFEST assay before sequencing. When roughly eleven days of culture had elapsed, CD4+ T cells were isolated. Generated by immunoSEQ multiplex PCR, the TCRdb table keeps only in-frame clones and is missing some. The data contain about 22,000 clones, 73% of them seen just once; the ten biggest clones take up approximately 12%. The data were obtained in a study of vaccination effects on CD4 cells after COVID-19. This CDR3 has 14 residues. Germline V gene sequence: CDR1 GTSNPN, CDR2 SVGIG (reference sequence). Trimming at V came to 1 base and at J to 6 bases, leaving 3 bases not matched to a gene.

The TCR comes from a human donor who received a COVID-19 vaccine. Here the sequenced sample was CD4+ T cells from PBMCs cultured with HCoV-229E spike peptides, taken before COVID-19 vaccination. This chain connects TRBV30 to TRBJ1-4; TRBD1 matches at 9 bases. The CDR3 bases are TGTGCCTGGAGTGCCGGGACAGGGTATGAAAAACTGTTTTTT. This translates into CAWSAGTGYEKLFF.